The rows below give T cell receptor beta chains drawn from one sample of a study of cytomegalovirus exposure and HLA in healthy donors. Repertoires were generated with immunoSEQ multiplex PCR, while TCRdb's copy carries only in-frame clones and drops some. Here the sample spans about 180,000 clones, 80% being singletons. The sequencing input was PBMCs. The receptor source for this set is a woman between 50 and 59 years old in good health and CMV-seropositive. The CDR3 runs from the conserved cysteine through the conserved F or W. The D gene is left open where the match is weak. The size entry is marked missing in some rows and otherwise reads once, few, many or a size class.

cdr3_nt,cdr3_aa,d_call,v_call,j_call,clone_size
TGTGCCAGCGGGACAGAGCAGGATCAGCCCCAGCATTTT,CASGTEQDQPQHF,TRBD1,TRBV2,TRBJ1-5,.
TGTGCCATCAGTGACGCCTTCGACAGGCTTAGAACAATCCGGGGGGATTCACCCCTCCACTTT,CAISDAFDRLRTIRGDSPLHF,.,TRBV10-3,TRBJ1-6,.
TGTGCCAGCAGCGTAGGACTAGCGGGAACTAGCGAGCAGTTCTTC,CASSVGLAGTSEQFF,TRBD2,TRBV9,TRBJ2-1,.
TGTGCCATCAGAGGACTAGCGGGGGGGCCGGATGAGCAGTTCTTC,CAIRGLAGGPDEQFF,TRBD2,TRBV10-3,TRBJ2-1,.
TGTGCCAGCAGTTACCTAGGAGCGGAACCTTACAATGAGCAGTTCTTC,CASSYLGAEPYNEQFF,.,TRBV6-5,TRBJ2-1,.
TGTGCCAGCAGCCCCTGGGGGGGGAGGGATGATACGCAGTATTTT,CASSPWGGRDDTQYF,TRBD2,TRBV7-3,TRBJ2-3,few
TGTGCCAGCAGCTTAGGACAGGGGGCTTTAGATACGCAGTATTTT,CASSLGQGALDTQYF,TRBD1,TRBV7-2,TRBJ2-3,.
TGTGCTAGTGGTTTGGGGAGGGATACGAGCTCCTACGAGCAGTACTTC,CASGLGRDTSSYEQYF,.,TRBV12-5,TRBJ2-7,once
TGCAGCGGATCGGACAGGGGAAGAAAAGAGACCCAGTACTTC,CSGSDRGRKETQYF,TRBD1,TRBV29-1,TRBJ2-5,few
TGTGCCAGCAGCTTAAGAGGGACAGGCTACGAGCAGTACTTC,CASSLRGTGYEQYF,TRBD1,TRBV11-2,TRBJ2-7,.
TGCGCCAGCAGCCGCGGGACAGTTAATTCACCCCTCCACTTT,CASSRGTVNSPLHF,TRBD1,TRBV5-1,TRBJ1-6,.
TGTGCCAGCAGTTTTACCGAGACCGGGGAGCTGTTTTTT,CASSFTETGELFF,.,TRBV6-5,TRBJ2-2,.
TGTGCCAGCAGTATTAGCGGGAGCGGGGAGACCCAGTACTTC,CASSISGSGETQYF,TRBD2,TRBV7-2,TRBJ2-5,once
TGTGCCAGCAGCCTTGACAGGGATCAGCCCCAGCATTTT,CASSLDRDQPQHF,TRBD1,TRBV7-2,TRBJ1-5,few
TGCGCCAGCAGCCAAGGACCGACAGGCCAAGAGACCCAGTACTTC,CASSQGPTGQETQYF,.,TRBV4-3,TRBJ2-5,.
TGTGCCAGCAGCCTCGACAGTAACTATGGCTACACCTTC,CASSLDSNYGYTF,.,TRBV6-1,TRBJ1-2,.
TGTGCCACCAGCAGAGTTACTGGGCTCGGCGAGCAGTACTTC,CATSRVTGLGEQYF,.,TRBV15,TRBJ2-7,.
TGTGCCAGCAGCTTGGCATCAGGGTATGGCTACGAGCAGTACTTC,CASSLASGYGYEQYF,.,TRBV5-5,TRBJ2-7,.
TGTGCCAGCAGTCACAGGGAAACGAGCGGCTACACCTTC,CASSHRETSGYTF,.,TRBV6-5,TRBJ1-2,.
TGTGCCAGCAGCTTAGCTAGCGGGAGCGCCAAAAACATTCAGTACTTC,CASSLASGSAKNIQYF,TRBD2,TRBV7-2,TRBJ2-4,.
TGTGCCAGCAGCTTTCAGCCTTCCGAGACAGCGCCCTACGAGCAGTACTTC,CASSFQPSETAPYEQYF,.,TRBV5-5,TRBJ2-7,.
TGTGCCAGCAGCGTAGGAGGCTATGGCTACACCTTC,CASSVGGYGYTF,.,TRBV9,TRBJ1-2,few
TGTGCCAGCAGCGTGGGGGCCAGAACCGAAGAGACCCAGTACTTC,CASSVGARTEETQYF,.,TRBV9,TRBJ2-5,.
TGTGCCAGCAGCTTACAGGGGAGTACTGAAGCTTTCTTT,CASSLQGSTEAFF,.,TRBV7-3,TRBJ1-1,.
TGTGCCAGCAGTGAACTGGCGGCTGAAAAACTGTTTTTT,CASSELAAEKLFF,.,TRBV2,TRBJ1-4,.
TGTGCCAGCAGCCGACTAGTTCTCTACGAGCAGTACTTC,CASSRLVLYEQYF,.,TRBV7-2,TRBJ2-7,.
TGTGCCAGTAGGAAGACTTCCAATAGCAATCAGCCCCAGCATTTT,CASRKTSNSNQPQHF,.,TRBV19,TRBJ1-5,.
TGTGCCAGCAGCACAGGGGGCGCAGGTTCACCCCTCCACTTT,CASSTGGAGSPLHF,TRBD1,TRBV28,TRBJ1-6,.
TGTGCCAGTCCTCGACTAGTATCGGATACGCAGTATTTT,CASPRLVSDTQYF,.,TRBV19,TRBJ2-3,.
TGTGCCAGCAGCGTAGACGCCTTGACAGGGGGCCGAGAGACCCAGTACTTC,CASSVDALTGGRETQYF,TRBD1,TRBV9,TRBJ2-5,.
TGTGCCAGCAGTATCCATAAGACAGGGGAGGCCATATATTTT,CASSIHKTGEAIYF,TRBD1,TRBV27,TRBJ1-3,.
TGTGCCAGCAGTATAGCGGGAGGAACGTACAATGAGCAGTTCTTC,CASSIAGGTYNEQFF,TRBD2,TRBV7-2,TRBJ2-1,.
TGTGCCAGTACTAGGGCGCTTTATGGCTACACCTTC,CASTRALYGYTF,.,TRBV28,TRBJ1-2,.